These 6 T cell receptor delta chains originate from one sample sequenced in a study of gamma-delta T cells after stem cell transplantation. TCRdb applied CATT to the RT-PCR reads for clone calling. Here the sample spans about 2,300 delta-chain clones, around 8% being singletons. The sample consisted of gamma-delta T cells. The receptors derive from a human donor. It is not recorded whose cells these are; they may come from a transplant donor.

For this clone: A read error likely explains this, since a far larger clone differs by one base. The same CDR3 is also encoded by other DNA sequences in this sample. The chain has TRDV2 and TRDJ1; 10 bases align to TRDD3. Germline loops: CDR1 GEAIGNYY, CDR2 EKD. The length of the CDR3 is 19 residues. The CDR3 nucleotides are TGTGCTTGTGACACAGTAGGGTCCACAAAGGGGGATACGGCCGATAAACTCATCTTT. Translation: CACDTVGSTKGDTADKLIF.

Comment on this clone: TCRdb's entry gives the protein of a much larger clone, which mismatches this DNA's translation at residue 12, likely from a read error; the protein reported here is translated from the DNA. The chain recombines TRDV2 with TRDJ3; the match to TRDD3 covers 13 bases. The ends lost 0 bases at V and 6 bases at J; junction bases unmatched: 7. The CDR3 is 19 amino acids. Looked up from germline, CDR1 is GEAIGNYY and CDR2 is EKD. The CDR3 reads CACDTLLGDTPLDTRQMFF. The CDR3 nucleotides are TGTGCCTGTGACACCCTACTGGGGGATACGCCCTTGGACACCCGACAGATGTTTTTC.

This clone was observed a few times. A much larger clone lies one base from this, so it may be a read error. The J gene is TRDJ1, the V gene TRDV2; perhaps TRDD3 as D (6 bases). V lost 0 bases and J lost 0, with 28 bases in between. The length of the CDR3 is 21 residues. Germline CDR1 is GEAIGNYY and CDR2 is EKD. The CDR3 sequence is CACDTLGLTVGSFGDTDKLIF. Here the CDR3 DNA reads TGTGCCTGTGACACCCTGGGGCTTACTGTGGGTTCCTTTGGGGACACCGATAAACTCATCTTT.

To note about this clone: Since a far larger clone is one base different, this is likely a read error. The same CDR3 can be traced to other DNA sequences in this sample. This chain links TRDV2 with TRDJ1; 11 bases map to TRDD3. CDR1 GEAIGNYY and CDR2 EKD come from the germline V gene. The CDR3 totals 15 residues. The CDR3 nucleotides read TGTGCCTGTGACACCCTGGGGGATACTCCCGATAAGCTCATCTTT. As protein: CACDTLGDTPDKLIF.

The genes are TRDV2 and TRDJ1; D is perhaps TRDD3 (6 bases). The CDR3 runs to 22 residues. The V and J ends lost 3 bases and 1 base respectively, with 35 bases between them. The germline V gene has CDR1 GEAIGNYY and CDR2 EKD. This CDR3 reads CACDPLHPNLGVCGFPTDKLIF. The CDR3 bases are TGTGCCTGTGACCCCTTGCACCCAAACTTGGGGGTCTGTGGCTTTCCCACCGATAAACTCATCTTT.

The chain is built from TRDV2 and TRDJ1; a weak D match, TRDD3 (5 bases). V was clipped by 3 bases and J by 8 bases, with 15 bases between them. From germline, CDR1 is GEAIGNYY and CDR2 EKD. The CDR3 totals 13 residues. The chain's CDR3 is CACDQLSGKKLIF. CDR3 DNA sequence: TGTGCCTGTGACCAACTGTCGGGGAAGAAACTCATCTTT.